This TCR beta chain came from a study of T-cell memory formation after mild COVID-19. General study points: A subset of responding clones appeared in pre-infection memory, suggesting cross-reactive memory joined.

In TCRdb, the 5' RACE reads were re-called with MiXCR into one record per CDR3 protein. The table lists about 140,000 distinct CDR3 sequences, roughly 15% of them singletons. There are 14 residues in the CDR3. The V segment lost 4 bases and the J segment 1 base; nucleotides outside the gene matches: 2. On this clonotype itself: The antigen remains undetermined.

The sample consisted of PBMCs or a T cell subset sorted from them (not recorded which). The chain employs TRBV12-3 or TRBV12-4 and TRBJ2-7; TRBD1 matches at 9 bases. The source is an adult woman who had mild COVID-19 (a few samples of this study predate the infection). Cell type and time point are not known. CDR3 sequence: CASSSDRGSYEQYF. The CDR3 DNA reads TGTGCCAGCAGTTCCGACAGGGGGTCCTACGAGCAGTACTTC.